This paragraph covers one T cell receptor (beta chain) sequence. The antigen remains undetermined. The data derive from a study of cytomegalovirus exposure and HLA in healthy donors. The PCR ran on 60 Vbeta and 13 Jbeta primers. Sequencing used immunoSEQ multiplex PCR; TCRdb keeps in-frame clones, though not all of them. The sample has 100,000 to 150,000 clones, around three quarters seen once. Study results and caveats: There were around 160 TCR beta chains listed as cytomegalovirus-associated.

CDR3 size: 15 residues. Trimming took off 11 bases at V and 3 bases at J, with 20 bases between the two ends. CDR1 SEHNR and CDR2 FQNEAQ come from the germline V gene (reference sequence). The sequencing sample was made of PBMCs. The V gene is TRBV7-9, the J gene TRBJ1-3; D possibly corresponds to TRBD1 (5 bases). This TCR was sampled from a woman between 40 and 55 years old in good health and CMV-seropositive. CDR3 amino acids: CAAENAGRGGNTIYF. CDR3 DNA: TGTGCCGCCGAAAATGCGGGACGTGGTGGAAACACCATATATTTT.